Following are 25 T cell receptor beta chains from one sample sequenced in a study of neoadjuvant anti-PD-1 for oral cavity cancer (dated by TCRdb to about 2021). The time point label, read with the paper, signifies: after neoadjuvant nivolumab, at surgical resection. Libraries came from the immunoSEQ multiplex PCR assay. TCRdb carries this immuneACCESS record with in-frame sequences only. Its versions omit some clonotypes, under half of them owing to an unresolved V gene in the studies checked, with the rest unexplained. Counted in this sample were 20,000 to 25,000 clones; about 27% of them appeared once. The ten biggest clones cover more than 15% of the sample. The sample consisted of tumor tissue, taken after nivolumab (anti-PD-1) treatment. These receptor sequences come from a person aged 40 to 85 with oral cavity squamous cell carcinoma.

The CDR3 bases are TGTGCCTGGAGTGTCCCCCAGCGGAGCAAGATTAACTATGGCTACACCTTC. Its translation is CAWSVPQRSKINYGYTF. This rearrangement joins TRBV30 to TRBJ1-2; D is unresolved. Germline values: CDR1 GTSNPN, CDR2 SVGIG (reference sequence). V was clipped by 0 bases and J by 1 base, with 18 bases between them. This CDR3 is 17 amino acids long.

J is TRBJ1-3 and V is TRBV7-9; 8 nucleotides match TRBD1. Germline V gives CDR1 SEHNR, CDR2 FQNEAQ (reference sequence). This CDR3 spans 17 amino acids. V gave up 2 bases and J gave up 0 bases; unmatched junction bases: 6. CDR3: CASSLPRTGLSGNTIYF. Here the CDR3 DNA reads TGTGCCAGCAGCTTACCCCGGACAGGGCTCTCTGGAAACACCATATATTTT.

The chain recombines TRBV7-9 with TRBJ2-7; the match to TRBD1 covers 9 bases. CDR1 is SEHNR, CDR2 FQNEAQ, per germline (reference sequence). The V segment lost 5 bases and the J segment 1 base; nucleotides outside the gene matches: 6. The CDR3 sequence is 15 residues long. CDR3 region: CASSTRTGVSYEQYF. As DNA, the CDR3 is TGTGCCAGCAGCACCCGGACAGGGGTGTCCTACGAGCAGTACTTC.

This sequence joins TRBV5-1 and TRBJ2-2, with a tentative D call TRBD2 (5 bases). This CDR3 has 17 residues. Germline V CDR1 and CDR2: SGHRS, YFSETQ. V gave up 1 base and J gave up 1 base, with 14 bases separating them. In nucleotides, the CDR3 is TGCGCCAGCAGCTTGAGGTCCGGGGTCGGGAACACCGGGGAGCTGTTTTTT. This translates into CASSLRSGVGNTGELFF.

This chain joins TRBV5-4 and TRBJ1-2, with D uncertain. Between the trimmed V and J ends, which lost 1 base and 2 bases, there was a span of 12 bases. Per the germline V gene, CDR1 is SGHNT and CDR2 is YYREEE (reference sequence). This CDR3 has 15 amino acids. CDR3: CASSLSPAINYGYTF. CDR3 DNA sequence: TGTGCCAGCAGCTTGTCCCCGGCGATAAACTATGGCTACACCTTC. Supplemented by reference TRBV5-4 and TRBJ1-2, the full variable domain reads ETGVTQSPTHLIKTRGQQVTLRCSSQSGHNTVSWYQQALGQGPQFIFQYYREEENGRGNFPPRFSGLQFPNYSSELNVNALELDDSALYLCASSLSPAINYGYTFGSGTRLTVV.

CDR3 sequence (DNA): TGTGCCAGCAGCCCCTATCTATTAGTAATCGATAGCAATCAGCCCCAGCATTTT. Protein product: CASSPYLLVIDSNQPQHF. V gene TRBV28 combines with J gene TRBJ1-5; no reliable D call. This CDR3 has 18 residues. Trimming removed 6 bases from V and 0 bases from J, with 21 bases in between. Germline V gene data show CDR1 as MDHEN and CDR2 as SYDVKM.

The rearrangement uses TRBV5-8 and TRBJ2-5; D gene ambiguous. In germline, CDR1 is SGHTS, CDR2 YDEGEE. The ends were cut back, 2 bases at V and 2 bases at J, with 16 bases in the middle. This CDR3 region has 16 residues. CDR3: CASSLIVGVGQETQYF. In nucleotides, the CDR3 is TGTGCCAGCAGCTTAATCGTCGGCGTCGGGCAAGAGACCCAGTACTTC.

This chain uses TRBV13 with TRBJ1-1; D is perhaps TRBD1 (5 bases). Germline values: CDR1 PRHDT, CDR2 FYEKMQ (reference sequence). This CDR3 has 14 residues. V was trimmed by 5 bases and J by 0 bases, leaving 10 bases between them. Here the CDR3 reads CASSLWGLNTEAFF. The CDR3 DNA reads TGTGCCAGCAGCCTATGGGGGTTGAACACTGAAGCTTTCTTT. The full variable domain, completed using reference TRBV13 and TRBJ1-1, is AAGVIQSPRHLIKEKRETATLKCYPIPRHDTVYWYQQGPGQDPQFLISFYEKMQSDKGSIPDRFSAQQFSDYHSELNMSSLELGDSALYFCASSLWGLNTEAFFGQGTRLTVV.

This clone was detected only a few times. This chain links TRBV30 with TRBJ1-4; D perhaps matches TRBD1 (6 bases). The germline V and J ends were trimmed by 1 base and 10 bases, with 13 bases remaining between them. The V gene's germline CDR1 is GTSNPN and CDR2 SVGIG (reference sequence). CDR3 size: 13 residues. The CDR3 DNA is TGTGCCTGGAGTGCCAGTTTCAGGGGAAAACTGTTTTTT. Translated: CAWSASFRGKLFF.

The chain carries TRBV5-6 and TRBJ2-2; 7 bases agree with TRBD2. J gave up 4 bases and V 4 bases, and 4 bases lay outside the gene matches. Germline assignment: CDR1 SGHDT and CDR2 YYEEEE. This CDR3 contains 14 residues. CDR3 nucleotide sequence: TGTGCCAGCAGCCGGGACTATTTCACCGGGGAGCTGTTTTTT. Its protein is CASSRDYFTGELFF.

This chain uses TRBV7-9 with TRBJ2-7; possibly TRBD2 for D (7 bases). The CDR3 sequence is 15 residues long. V lost 5 bases, J lost 3 bases, and 17 bases lay in between. CDR1 SEHNR and CDR2 FQNEAQ come from the germline V gene (reference sequence). CDR3 region: CASSPRSGGDYEQYF. CDR3 nucleotide sequence: TGTGCCAGCAGCCCGCGGTCGGGGGGCGACTACGAGCAGTACTTC.

The chain carries TRBV5-1 and TRBJ2-7; maybe TRBD1 (7 bases). CDR1 is SGHRS and CDR2 is YFSETQ in the germline V gene. V was clipped by 0 bases and J by 0 bases, with 19 bases between them. This CDR3 comprises 18 residues. The CDR3, as DNA: TGCGCCAGCAGCTTGGGACAGGGACTTTCCCTAAGCTCCTACGAGCAGTACTTC. This encodes CASSLGQGLSLSSYEQYF. Filled out from reference TRBV5-1 and TRBJ2-7, the complete variable domain reads KAGVTQTPRYLIKTRGQQVTLSCSPISGHRSVSWYQQTPGQGLQFLFEYFSETQRNKGNFPGRFSGRQFSNSRSEMNVSTLELGDSALYLCASSLGQGLSLSSYEQYFGPGTRLTVT.

The CDR3 sequence is CASRLAGVGSYNEQFF. The CDR3 coding sequence is TGTGCCAGCCGGTTAGCGGGAGTCGGGTCCTACAATGAGCAGTTCTTC. The gene calls are TRBV27 and TRBJ2-1; 9 bases are a match to TRBD2. The germline gives CDR1 MNHEY, CDR2 SMNVEV (reference sequence). The CDR3 loop spans 16 amino acids. V was clipped by 8 bases and J by 1 base; unmatched bases: 9.

The chain has TRBV5-4 and TRBJ2-5; 9 bases fit TRBD2. Germline trimming cut 6 bases from V and 2 bases from J; bases unmatched to any gene: 11. The V gene's germline CDR1 is SGHNT and CDR2 YYREEE (reference sequence). The CDR3 totals 16 residues. In DNA form, the CDR3 reads TGTGCCAGCAACTGGGGGGGTAGCGGGAGTCAAGAGACCCAGTACTTC. Its translation is CASNWGGSGSQETQYF. The full variable domain, completed using reference TRBV5-4 and TRBJ2-5, is ETGVTQSPTHLIKTRGQQVTLRCSSQSGHNTVSWYQQALGQGPQFIFQYYREEENGRGNFPPRFSGLQFPNYSSELNVNALELDDSALYLCASNWGGSGSQETQYFGPGTRLLVL.

This sequence joins TRBV5-1 and TRBJ1-2; D is perhaps TRBD1 (5 bases). Trimming took off 0 bases at V and 2 bases at J, with 8 bases between the two ends. The CDR3 runs 14 residues. Germline lookup yields CDR1 SGHRS and CDR2 YFSETQ. The CDR3 nucleotides are TGCGCCAGCAGCTTGGCAGACAGAAACTATGGCTACACCTTC. This translates into CASSLADRNYGYTF.

The CDR3 nucleotides are TGTGCCATCAGTGACCAGGAAAAAGGAGGCTACGAGCAGTACTTC. Its translation: CAISDQEKGGYEQYF. The rearrangement uses TRBV10-3 and TRBJ2-7; D might be TRBD2 (5 bases). Trimming took 3 bases from V and 3 from J, leaving 15 bases between them. CDR1 ENHRY and CDR2 SYGVKD come from the germline V gene. The CDR3 totals 15 residues.

This clone was observed a handful of times. J is TRBJ2-7 and V is TRBV30; D unresolved. There are 12 residues in the CDR3. The germline V gene has CDR1 GTSNPN and CDR2 SVGIG (reference sequence). The ends were cut back, 1 base at V and 5 bases at J, with 9 bases in the middle. CDR3 loop: CAWSATYDEQYF. In DNA form, the CDR3 reads TGTGCCTGGAGTGCGACCTACGACGAGCAGTACTTC. The full variable domain, rest sourced from reference TRBV30 and TRBJ2-7, is SQTIHQWPATLVQPVGSPLSLECTVEGTSNPNLYWYRQAAGRGLQLLFYSVGIGQISSEVPQNLSASRPQDRQFILSSKKLLLSDSGFYLCAWSATYDEQYFGPGTRLTVT.

This CDR3 is CASKGQLNTEAFF. CDR3 nucleotides: TGTGCCAGCAAAGGACAGTTAAACACTGAAGCTTTCTTT. The chain employs TRBV6-1 and TRBJ1-1; TRBD1 might be the D (6 bases). Germline lookup yields CDR1 MNHNS and CDR2 SASEGT. Trimming pared 7 bases from V and 2 bases from J, leaving 11 bases between. This CDR3 contains 13 residues.

This clone occurred a few times. The V call is TRBV10-3, the J call TRBJ1-2, with unresolved D. The CDR3 spans 19 residues. Per the germline V gene, CDR1 is ENHRY and CDR2 is SYGVKD. V was trimmed by 3 bases and J by 3 bases, leaving 26 bases between them. Here the CDR3 DNA reads TGTGCCATCAGTGATCCACATCAGGAGTCGGCCGTCAGGCACTATGGCTACACCTTC. Its protein product is CAISDPHQESAVRHYGYTF.

This clone was seen more than once but under ten times. The chain carries TRBV19 and TRBJ2-1, with TRBD1 identical over 7 bases. The CDR3 has 15 residues. Trimming removed 7 bases from V and 3 bases from J; junction bases left unmatched: 9. Germline V gene data show CDR1 as LNHDA and CDR2 as SQIVND (reference sequence). CDR3 region: CASKRKTGNYNEQFF. The CDR3 coding sequence is TGTGCCAGTAAACGAAAGACAGGGAACTACAATGAGCAGTTCTTC.

This clone came up a few times. The V and J genes are TRBV5-1 and TRBJ2-5, with D unresolved. Trimming cost V 0 bases and J 1 base, with 13 bases left between them. Germline V lookup: CDR1 SGHRS, CDR2 YFSETQ. There are 16 residues in the CDR3. The CDR3 DNA follows: TGCGCCAGCAGCTTGGAGTCAAACCTACTCCAAGAGACCCAGTACTTC. This codes for CASSLESNLLQETQYF.

This clone was observed a few times. The chain carries TRBV27 and TRBJ2-3; D is undetermined. V was cut by 5 bases and J by 2 bases, with 20 bases left in between. The germline gives CDR1 MNHEY, CDR2 SMNVEV (reference sequence). The CDR3 length is 17 residues. CDR3 nucleotides: TGTGCCAGCAGTCCCCCTCGACAAAGAGGATCCACAGATACGCAGTATTTT. As protein: CASSPPRQRGSTDTQYF.

J is TRBJ1-2 and V is TRBV7-2; D possibly corresponds to TRBD1 (6 bases). CDR3 size: 14 residues. Trimming took 1 base from V and 7 from J, leaving 13 bases between them. Germline V gene lookup returns CDR1 SGHTA and CDR2 FQGNSA. This chain's CDR3 is CASSLEGGIGGYTF. Written as DNA, the CDR3 is TGTGCCAGCAGCTTAGAGGGGGGTATTGGTGGCTACACCTTC. The variable domain in full, with the rest retrieved from reference TRBV7-2 and TRBJ1-2, is GAGVSQSPSNKVTEKGKDVELRCDPISGHTALYWYRQSLGQGLEFLIYFQGNSAPDKSGLPSDRFSAERTGGSVSTLTIQRTQQEDSAVYLCASSLEGGIGGYTFGSGTRLTVV.

The CDR3 DNA reads as TGTGCCAGCAGTGAAGGTCCGCCAGGGGAGACCCAGCATTTT. Translating it yields CASSEGPPGETQHF. The V gene is TRBV2, the J gene TRBJ1-5, with D perhaps TRBD1 (6 bases). Trimming cost V 1 base and J 11 bases, with 15 bases left between them. The CDR3 consists of 14 residues. Germline V gene lookup returns CDR1 SNHLY and CDR2 FYNNEI.

The DNA of the CDR3 is TGTGCCAGCAGCTTAGTGGGGGGGCGCCCCTACGAGCAGTACTTC. Translating it yields CASSLVGGRPYEQYF. V is TRBV7-8 and J is TRBJ2-7, with D possibly matching TRBD2 (7 bases). V was cut by 1 base and J by 2 bases, with 12 bases left in between. CDR1 and CDR2 from the germline V gene are SGHVS and FQNEAQ. The CDR3 length is 15 residues.